This is a list of T cell receptor beta chains from one sample in a study of blood T cell repertoires in COVID-19. The table came from immunoSEQ multiplex PCR; TCRdb's copy has only in-frame clones and leaves some out. Among 280,000 or so clones listed, about 91% were seen once. Sequences were obtained from peripheral blood. Receptors originate from a woman between 25 and 40 years old who had recovered from COVID-19. The CDR3 runs from the conserved cysteine through the conserved F or W.

v_call: TRBV5-8; j_call: TRBJ2-5; cdr3_aa: CASSLSGGVQETQYF
v_call: TRBV19; j_call: TRBJ1-5; cdr3_aa: CASSIDGGRNQPQHF
v_call: TRBV6-5; j_call: TRBJ1-5; cdr3_aa: CASSRDRSPNQPQHF
v_call: TRBV19; j_call: TRBJ1-6; cdr3_aa: CASRQDYNSPLHF
v_call: TRBV3-1/TRBV3-2; j_call: TRBJ1-1; cdr3_aa: CASSQGLSQGRAEAFF
v_call: TRBV7-8; j_call: TRBJ1-2; cdr3_aa: CASSSAADFYGYTF
v_call: TRBV6-5; j_call: TRBJ2-1; cdr3_aa: CASSLAGAYNEQFF
v_call: TRBV5-1; j_call: TRBJ2-4; cdr3_aa: CASSLGGNIIAKNIQYF
v_call: TRBV28; j_call: TRBJ1-1; cdr3_aa: CASSSGNTEAFF
v_call: TRBV11-2; j_call: TRBJ2-2; cdr3_aa: CASSYRPGLAPNTGELFF
v_call: TRBV6-1; j_call: TRBJ1-1; cdr3_aa: CASSDSGPEAFF
v_call: TRBV28; j_call: TRBJ1-3; cdr3_aa: CASSVDRGNTIYF
v_call: TRBV15; j_call: TRBJ2-2; cdr3_aa: CATSRVANTGELFF
v_call: TRBV11-2; j_call: TRBJ2-1; cdr3_aa: CASNQGGHNNEQFF
v_call: TRBV4-1; j_call: TRBJ2-7; cdr3_aa: CASSPGEGGWNEQYF
v_call: TRBV7-3; j_call: TRBJ2-7; cdr3_aa: CASSLSPDRSLYF
v_call: TRBV6-5; j_call: TRBJ1-2; cdr3_aa: CASSTDRSRLYGYTF
v_call: TRBV6-5; j_call: TRBJ2-5; cdr3_aa: CASKVQGRETQYF
v_call: TRBV5-5; j_call: TRBJ1-2; cdr3_aa: CASSPTGTGDGYTF
v_call: TRBV7-2; j_call: TRBJ1-4; cdr3_aa: CASSFQTGGEEKLFF
v_call: TRBV5-1; j_call: TRBJ2-7; cdr3_aa: CASSLGDRYSYEQYF
v_call: TRBV2; j_call: TRBJ2-3; cdr3_aa: CASRSSTDTQYF
v_call: TRBV2; j_call: TRBJ1-1; cdr3_aa: CASSGTGGPTEAFF
v_call: TRBV6-1; j_call: TRBJ2-7; cdr3_aa: CASSEYSSMTYEQYF
v_call: TRBV5-5; j_call: TRBJ2-2; cdr3_aa: CASSLRQGMSAGELFF
v_call: TRBV7-2; j_call: TRBJ1-2; cdr3_aa: CASSFWDRVGGYTF
v_call: TRBV5-4; j_call: TRBJ1-3; cdr3_aa: CASSLFYGNTIYF
v_call: TRBV19; j_call: TRBJ1-3; cdr3_aa: CASSIFGGSSGNTIYF
v_call: TRBV6-2/TRBV6-3; j_call: TRBJ1-2; cdr3_aa: CASSYSEEGSYGYTF
v_call: TRBV2; j_call: TRBJ2-4; cdr3_aa: CASSGSLAKNIQYF
v_call: TRBV6-2/TRBV6-3; j_call: TRBJ1-4; cdr3_aa: CASSSGMPNEKLFF
v_call: TRBV4-3; j_call: TRBJ2-3; cdr3_aa: CASSQGGLAEVTDTQYF